This T cell receptor (beta chain) was identified in a study of cytomegalovirus exposure and HLA in healthy donors. PCR used 60 Vbeta primers and 13 Jbeta primers. Measured with immunoSEQ multiplex PCR; TCRdb has only the in-frame clones, and not every one. The table records some 120,000 clones, under 85% of them present only once. The V gene end was trimmed by 0 bases and the J gene end by 2 bases; junction bases not matched to a gene: 0. The CDR3 covers 14 residues. CDR1 GTSNPN and CDR2 SVGIG come from the germline V gene (reference sequence). Sequencing was done on a sample of PBMCs. This TCR came from a woman aged 45-65 years in good health and CMV-seropositive. The chain carries TRBV30 and TRBJ2-1; TRBD2 matches at 8 bases. This CDR3 is CAWSVLAAYNEQFF. CDR3 in DNA: TGTGCCTGGAGTGTACTAGCGGCCTACAATGAGCAGTTCTTC.